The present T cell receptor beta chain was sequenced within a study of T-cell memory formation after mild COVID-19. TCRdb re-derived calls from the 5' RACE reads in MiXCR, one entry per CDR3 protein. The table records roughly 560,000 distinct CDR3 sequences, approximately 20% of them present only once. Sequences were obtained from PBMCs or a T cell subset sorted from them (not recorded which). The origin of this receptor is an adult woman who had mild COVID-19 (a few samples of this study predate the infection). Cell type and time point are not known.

The CDR3: CATSRATGGGTDTQYF. CDR3 sequence (DNA): TGTGCCACCAGTCGGGCGACAGGGGGCGGGACAGATACGCAGTATTTT. This chain links TRBV24-1 with TRBJ2-3, with 10 bases matching TRBD1. V lost 6 bases to trimming and J lost 3 bases; unmatched junction nucleotides: 8. This CDR3 comprises 16 residues. Germline assignment: CDR1 KGHDR and CDR2 SFDVKD.